Presented here are 8 T cell receptor beta chains from one specimen sequenced in a study of T cell changes during pregnancy in multiple sclerosis. Sequenced by immunoSEQ multiplex PCR; TCRdb stores in-frame clones only, minus some. The table shows roughly 60,000 clones, with roughly 89% occurring only once. This specimen was peripheral blood, taken in the second trimester of pregnancy. These receptors were collected from a female donor with multiple sclerosis, enrolled in a pregnancy study.

This chain links TRBV29-1 with TRBJ2-3; D ambiguous. V lost 4 bases to trimming and J lost 2 bases, with 7 bases between them. CDR3 length equals 12 residues. Germline V gene sequence: CDR1 SQVTM, CDR2 ANQGSEA. CDR3 sequence reads: CSVGRPTDTQYF. CDR3 bases: TGCAGCGTTGGGCGGCCCACAGATACGCAGTATTTT.

The rearrangement joins TRBV5-1 to TRBJ2-5; 7 bases line up with TRBD2. With V trimmed by 4 bases and J by 1 base, 4 bases remained unmatched. CDR3 length equals 14 residues. Looked up from germline, CDR1 is SGHRS and CDR2 is YFSETQ. The CDR3 DNA reads TGCGCCAGCAGCCCCGCGGGAGCCCAAGAGACCCAGTACTTC. Amino acids: CASSPAGAQETQYF. The entire variable domain, with the rest obtained from reference TRBV5-1 and TRBJ2-5, is as follows: KAGVTQTPRYLIKTRGQQVTLSCSPISGHRSVSWYQQTPGQGLQFLFEYFSETQRNKGNFPGRFSGRQFSNSRSEMNVSTLELGDSALYLCASSPAGAQETQYFGPGTRLLVL.

J is TRBJ1-6 and V is TRBV28; 7 bases are a match to TRBD1. V lost 3 bases to trimming and J lost 10 bases; unmatched junction nucleotides: 12. CDR1 and CDR2 (germline): MDHEN, SYDVKM. This CDR3 is 16 amino acids long. CDR3 amino acids: CASSLTGITRGSPLHF. In DNA, the CDR3 is TGTGCCAGCAGTTTGACAGGGATAACCCGGGGCTCACCCCTCCACTTT.

This clone came up once. This chain links TRBV7-9 with TRBJ1-2; TRBD1 aligns across 10 bases. V shed 2 bases and J 6 bases; nucleotides not matched to a gene: 3. Germline values: CDR1 SEHNR, CDR2 FQNEAQ (reference sequence). The CDR3 is 14 amino acids. CDR3 in amino acids: CASSLPTGGHGYTF. Written as DNA, the CDR3 is TGTGCCAGCAGCTTACCGACAGGGGGCCATGGCTACACCTTC.

V gene TRBV10-1 combines with J gene TRBJ2-1; maybe TRBD1 (5 bases). The ends were cut back, 3 bases at V and 8 bases at J, with 14 bases in the middle. Germline V gene sequence: CDR1 WNHNN, CDR2 SYGVQD (reference sequence). CDR3 length equals 14 residues. The CDR3 region is CASSDRQGGHEQFF. DNA of the CDR3: TGCGCCAGCAGTGATCGGCAGGGCGGCCATGAGCAGTTCTTC.

The V gene is TRBV11-2, the J gene TRBJ2-7, with 10 bases that match TRBD2. V gave up 2 bases and J gave up 3 bases; unmatched junction bases: 4. Germline-derived CDR1 and CDR2 are SGHAT and FQNNGV. The CDR3 consists of 15 residues. The chain's CDR3 is CASSLMGLAHYEQYF. The CDR3 bases are TGTGCCAGCAGCTTAATGGGACTAGCGCACTACGAGCAGTACTTC.

In DNA form, the CDR3 reads TGTGCCAGTAGTCTTCAGAGCAATCAGCCCCAGCATTTT. It specifies CASSLQSNQPQHF. The rearrangement joins TRBV19 to TRBJ1-5; unclear D gene. The germline CDR1 and CDR2 sequences are LNHDA and SQIVND (reference sequence). Between the trimmed V and J ends, which lost 5 bases and 1 base, there was a span of 6 bases. CDR3 length: 13 amino acids.

The rearrangement uses TRBV5-5 and TRBJ1-1; 7 nucleotides line up with TRBD1. V lost 4 bases, J lost 1 base, and 1 base stayed unmatched. The CDR3 is made up of 13 amino acids. Germline V gene sequence: CDR1 SGHKS, CDR2 YYEKEE (reference sequence). The CDR3 DNA is TGTGCCAGCAGCCGACAGGGGAACACTGAAGCTTTCTTT. Encoded protein: CASSRQGNTEAFF.